The TCR beta chain under discussion was sequenced for a study of blood T cell repertoires in COVID-19. Assay: immunoSEQ multiplex PCR; the TCRdb copy retains only in-frame clones and omits some. This table has about 240,000 clones, 65% to 90% appearing once. Seattle patients were enrolled while actively infected and followed longitudinally. Germline-derived CDR1 and CDR2 are LGHNA and YSLEER. The CDR3 is made up of 15 amino acids. V trimming: 1 base; J trimming: 9 bases; junction bases outside the gene matches: 2. The source of this sequence is a man between 45 and 60 years old with COVID-19, enrolled during active disease. The rearrangement links TRBV4-3 to TRBJ2-1, with 14 bases that match TRBD2. What was sequenced was peripheral blood. The CDR3 region is CASSQGLAGGSEQFF. Here the CDR3 DNA reads TGCGCCAGCAGCCAAGGACTAGCGGGGGGGAGTGAGCAGTTCTTC.